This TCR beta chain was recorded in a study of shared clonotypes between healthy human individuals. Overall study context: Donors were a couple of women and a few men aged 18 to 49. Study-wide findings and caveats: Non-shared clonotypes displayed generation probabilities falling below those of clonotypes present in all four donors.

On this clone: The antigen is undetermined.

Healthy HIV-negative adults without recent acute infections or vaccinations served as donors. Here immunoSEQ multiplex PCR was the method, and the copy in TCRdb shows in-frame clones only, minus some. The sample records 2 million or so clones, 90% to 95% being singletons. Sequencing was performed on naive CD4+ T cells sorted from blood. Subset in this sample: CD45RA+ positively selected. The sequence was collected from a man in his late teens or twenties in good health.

CDR3 in amino acids: CASSLQTGTGHSPLHF. CDR3 coding DNA: TGTGCCAGCAGCTTACAAACCGGGACCGGCCATTCACCCCTCCACTTT. The chain carries TRBV7-9 and TRBJ1-6; TRBD1 is a possible D gene (5 bases). The CDR3 is 16 amino acids. CDR1 and CDR2 (germline): SEHNR, FQNEAQ (reference sequence). V dropped 2 bases and J dropped 8 bases, with 16 bases sitting between them. The variable domain in full, completed from reference TRBV7-9 and TRBJ1-6, reads DTGVSQNPRHKITKRGQNVTFRCDPISEHNRLYWYRQTLGQGPEFLTYFQNEAQLEKSRLLSDRFSAERPKGSFSTLEIQRTEQGDSAMYLCASSLQTGTGHSPLHFGNGTRLTVT.